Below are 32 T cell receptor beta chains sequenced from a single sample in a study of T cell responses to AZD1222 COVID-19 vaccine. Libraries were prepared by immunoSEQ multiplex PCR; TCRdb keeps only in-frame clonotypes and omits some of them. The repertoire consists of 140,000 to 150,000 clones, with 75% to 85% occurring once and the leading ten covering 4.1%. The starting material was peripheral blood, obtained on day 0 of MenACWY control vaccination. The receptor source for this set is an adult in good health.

CDR3 in DNA: TGTGCCTGGAGGACAGGGCCGAACACTGAAGCTTTCTTT. Its translation: CAWRTGPNTEAFF. This chain connects TRBV30 to TRBJ1-1; 7 nucleotides agree with TRBD1. V was clipped by 3 bases and J by 1 base; unmatched bases: 2. This CDR3 is 13 amino acids long. Germline CDR1 is GTSNPN and CDR2 is SVGIG (reference sequence).

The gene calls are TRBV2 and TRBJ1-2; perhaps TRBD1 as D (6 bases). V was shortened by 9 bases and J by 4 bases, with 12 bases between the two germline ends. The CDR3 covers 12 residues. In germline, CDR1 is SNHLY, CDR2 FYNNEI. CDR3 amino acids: CARGGQSYGYTF. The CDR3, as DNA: TGTGCCAGGGGTGGACAGTCCTATGGCTACACCTTC. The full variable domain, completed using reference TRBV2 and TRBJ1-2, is EPEVTQTPSHQVTQMGQEVILRCVPISNHLYFYWYRQILGQKVEFLVSFYNNEISEKSEIFDDQFSVERPDGSNFTLKIRSTKLEDSAMYFCARGGQSYGYTFGSGTRLTVV.

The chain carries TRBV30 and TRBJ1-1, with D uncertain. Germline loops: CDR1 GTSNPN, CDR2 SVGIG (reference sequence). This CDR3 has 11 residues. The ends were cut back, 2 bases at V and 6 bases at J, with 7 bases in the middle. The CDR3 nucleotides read TGTGCCTGGAGTCCTAGGGCTGAAGCTTTCTTT. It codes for CAWSPRAEAFF.

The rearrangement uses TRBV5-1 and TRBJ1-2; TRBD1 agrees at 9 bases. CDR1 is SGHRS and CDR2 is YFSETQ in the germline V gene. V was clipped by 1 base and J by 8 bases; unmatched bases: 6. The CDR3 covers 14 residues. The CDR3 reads CASSLTGGRGGYTF. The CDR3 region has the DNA TGCGCCAGCAGCTTGACAGGGGGCCGAGGGGGCTACACCTTC.

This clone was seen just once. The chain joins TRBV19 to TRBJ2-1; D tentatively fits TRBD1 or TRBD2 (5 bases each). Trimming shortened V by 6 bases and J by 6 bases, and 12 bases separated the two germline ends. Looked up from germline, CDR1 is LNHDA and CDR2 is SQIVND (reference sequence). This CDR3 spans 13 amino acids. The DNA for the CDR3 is TGTGCCAGTAGCTGGGACCGGATCAATGAGCAGTTCTTC. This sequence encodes CASSWDRINEQFF.

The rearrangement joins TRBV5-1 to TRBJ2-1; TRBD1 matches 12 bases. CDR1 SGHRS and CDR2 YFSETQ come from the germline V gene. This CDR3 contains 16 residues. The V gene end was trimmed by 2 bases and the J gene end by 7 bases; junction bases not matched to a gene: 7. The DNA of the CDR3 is TGCGCCAGCAGCTTCTCCGGGACAGGGGGCGTTAATGAGCAGTTCTTC. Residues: CASSFSGTGGVNEQFF.

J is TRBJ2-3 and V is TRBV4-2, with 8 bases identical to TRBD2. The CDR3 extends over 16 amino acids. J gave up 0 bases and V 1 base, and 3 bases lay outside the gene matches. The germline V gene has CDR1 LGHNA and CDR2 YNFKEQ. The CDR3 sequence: CASSQGAGGSTDTQYF. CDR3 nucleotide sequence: TGTGCCAGCAGCCAAGGTGCGGGGGGAAGCACAGATACGCAGTATTTT.

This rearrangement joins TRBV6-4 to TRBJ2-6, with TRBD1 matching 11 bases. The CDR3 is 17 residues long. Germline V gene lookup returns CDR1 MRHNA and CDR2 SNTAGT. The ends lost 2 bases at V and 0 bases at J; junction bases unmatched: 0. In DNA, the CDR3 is TGTGCCAGCAGTGACGGGACAGGGGGCTCTGGGGCCAACGTCCTGACTTTC. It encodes CASSDGTGGSGANVLTF.

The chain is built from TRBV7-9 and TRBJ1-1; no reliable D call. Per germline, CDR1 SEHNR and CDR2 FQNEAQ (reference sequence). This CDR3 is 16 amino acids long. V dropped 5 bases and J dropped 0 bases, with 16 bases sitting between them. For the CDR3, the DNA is TGTGCCAGCAGCCTGGTGCACCTATTAATGAACACTGAAGCTTTCTTT. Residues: CASSLVHLLMNTEAFF.

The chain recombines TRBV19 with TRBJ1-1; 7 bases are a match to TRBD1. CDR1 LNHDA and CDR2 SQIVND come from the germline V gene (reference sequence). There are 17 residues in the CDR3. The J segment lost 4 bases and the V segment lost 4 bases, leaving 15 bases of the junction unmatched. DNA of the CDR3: TGTGCCAGTAGTACCCCCCCCCGACAGGGTCCGATCACTGAAGCTTTCTTT. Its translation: CASSTPPRQGPITEAFF.

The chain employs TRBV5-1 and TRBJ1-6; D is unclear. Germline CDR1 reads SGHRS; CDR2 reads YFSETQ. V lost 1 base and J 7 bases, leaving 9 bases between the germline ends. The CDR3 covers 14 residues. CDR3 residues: CASSLNNGNSPLHF. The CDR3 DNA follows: TGCGCCAGCAGCTTGAATAACGGAAATTCACCCCTCCACTTT.

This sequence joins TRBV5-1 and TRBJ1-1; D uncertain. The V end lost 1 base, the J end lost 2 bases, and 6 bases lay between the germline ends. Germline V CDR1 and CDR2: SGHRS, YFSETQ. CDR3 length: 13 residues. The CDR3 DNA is TGCGCCAGCAGCTTGTGGCCAAACACTGAAGCTTTCTTT. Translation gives CASSLWPNTEAFF. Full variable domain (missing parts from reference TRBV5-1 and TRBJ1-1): KAGVTQTPRYLIKTRGQQVTLSCSPISGHRSVSWYQQTPGQGLQFLFEYFSETQRNKGNFPGRFSGRQFSNSRSEMNVSTLELGDSALYLCASSLWPNTEAFFGQGTRLTVV.

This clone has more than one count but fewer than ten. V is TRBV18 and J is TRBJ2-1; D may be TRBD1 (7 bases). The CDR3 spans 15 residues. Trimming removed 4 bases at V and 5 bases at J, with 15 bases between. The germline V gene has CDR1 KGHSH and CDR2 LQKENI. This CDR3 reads CASSRGQRVNNEQFF. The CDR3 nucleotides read TGTGCCAGCTCACGGGGACAGCGGGTTAACAATGAGCAGTTCTTC.

The CDR3 is CASSPSAGGNTIYF. CDR3 bases: TGTGCCAGCAGCCCCTCGGCGGGTGGAAACACCATATATTTT. The J gene is TRBJ1-3, the V gene TRBV3-1 (or the pseudogene TRBV3-2); D call uncertain. Trimming removed 4 bases from V and 3 bases from J, with 10 bases in between. This CDR3 is 14 amino acids long. Germline assignment: CDR1 LGHDT and CDR2 YNNKEL (reference sequence).

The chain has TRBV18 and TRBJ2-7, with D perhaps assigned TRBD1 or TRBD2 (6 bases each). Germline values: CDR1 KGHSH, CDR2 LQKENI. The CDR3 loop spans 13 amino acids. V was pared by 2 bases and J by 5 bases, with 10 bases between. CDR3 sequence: CASSPIGGNEQYF. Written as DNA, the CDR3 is TGTGCCAGCTCACCAATAGGGGGGAACGAGCAGTACTTC.

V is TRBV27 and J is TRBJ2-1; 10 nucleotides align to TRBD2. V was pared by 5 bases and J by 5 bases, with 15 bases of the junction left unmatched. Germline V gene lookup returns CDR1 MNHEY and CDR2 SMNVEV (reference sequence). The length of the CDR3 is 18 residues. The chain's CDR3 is CASSPPTKTSGEDNEQFF. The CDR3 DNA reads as TGTGCCAGCAGTCCGCCGACCAAAACTAGCGGGGAGGACAATGAGCAGTTCTTC.

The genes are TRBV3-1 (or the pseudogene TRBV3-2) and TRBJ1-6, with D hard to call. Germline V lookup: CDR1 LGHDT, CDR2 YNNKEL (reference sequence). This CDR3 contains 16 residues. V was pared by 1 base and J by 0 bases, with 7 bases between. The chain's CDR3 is CASSQAMSSYNSPLHF. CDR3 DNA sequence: TGTGCCAGCAGCCAAGCGATGAGCTCCTATAATTCACCCCTCCACTTT.

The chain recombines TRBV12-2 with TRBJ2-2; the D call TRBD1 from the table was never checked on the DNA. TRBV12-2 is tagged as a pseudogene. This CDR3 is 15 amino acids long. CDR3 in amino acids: CASRLVTGATGELFF. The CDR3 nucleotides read TGTGCAAGTCGCTTAGTGACAGGGGCCACCGGGGAGCTGTTTTTT.

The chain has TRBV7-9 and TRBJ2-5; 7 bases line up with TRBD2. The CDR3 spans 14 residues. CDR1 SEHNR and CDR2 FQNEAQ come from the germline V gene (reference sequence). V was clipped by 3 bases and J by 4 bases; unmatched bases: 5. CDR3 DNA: TGTGCCAGCAGCTTCGGGGGGTCGGTAGAGACCCAGTACTTC. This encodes CASSFGGSVETQYF.

DNA of the CDR3: TGTGCCAGCAGCCAAGCCCGTAAGGTCCTTGGAAACACCATATATTTT. Its protein is CASSQARKVLGNTIYF. The J gene is TRBJ1-3, the V gene TRBV3-1 (or the pseudogene TRBV3-2); D gene uncertain. The V and J ends lost 1 base and 3 bases respectively, with 13 bases between them. The length of the CDR3 is 16 residues. Germline CDR1 is LGHDT and CDR2 is YNNKEL (reference sequence).

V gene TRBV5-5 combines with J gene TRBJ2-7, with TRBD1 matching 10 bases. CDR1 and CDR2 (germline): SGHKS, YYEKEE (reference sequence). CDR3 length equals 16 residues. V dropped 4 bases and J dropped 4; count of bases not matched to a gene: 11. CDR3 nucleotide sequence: TGTGCCAGCAGCCCCCAACCCGGGACAGGGGAATACGAGCAGTACGTC. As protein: CASSPQPGTGEYEQYV.

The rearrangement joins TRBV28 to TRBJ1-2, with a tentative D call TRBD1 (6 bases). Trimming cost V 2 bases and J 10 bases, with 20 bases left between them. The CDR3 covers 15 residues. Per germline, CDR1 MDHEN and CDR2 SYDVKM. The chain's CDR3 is CASSLRAGGGPDYTF. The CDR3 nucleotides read TGTGCCAGCAGTTTACGGGCAGGAGGGGGACCCGACTACACCTTC.

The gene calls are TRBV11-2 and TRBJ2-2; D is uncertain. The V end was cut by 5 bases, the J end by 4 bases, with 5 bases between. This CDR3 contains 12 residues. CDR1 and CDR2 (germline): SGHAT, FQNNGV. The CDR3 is CASSGITGELFF. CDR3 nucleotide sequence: TGTGCCAGCAGCGGGATCACCGGGGAGCTGTTTTTT.

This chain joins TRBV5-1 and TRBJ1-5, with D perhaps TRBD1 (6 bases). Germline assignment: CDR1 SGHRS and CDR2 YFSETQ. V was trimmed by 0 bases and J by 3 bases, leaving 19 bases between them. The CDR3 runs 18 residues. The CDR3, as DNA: TGCGCCAGCAGCTTGGGTGTGCCCATCACAGGGTACAATCAGCCCCAGCATTTT. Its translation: CASSLGVPITGYNQPQHF.

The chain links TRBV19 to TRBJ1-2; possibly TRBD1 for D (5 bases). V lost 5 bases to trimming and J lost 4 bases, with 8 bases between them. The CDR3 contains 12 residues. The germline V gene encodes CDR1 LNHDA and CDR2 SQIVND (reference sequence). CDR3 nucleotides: TGTGCCAGTAGTCTACAGGTCTATGGCTACACCTTC. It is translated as CASSLQVYGYTF.

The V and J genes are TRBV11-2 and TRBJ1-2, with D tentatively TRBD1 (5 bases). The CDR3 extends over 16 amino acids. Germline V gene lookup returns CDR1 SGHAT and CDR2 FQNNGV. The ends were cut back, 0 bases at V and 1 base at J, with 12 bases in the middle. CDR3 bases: TGTGCCAGCAGCTTAGATATCGGGGGGTTTAACTATGGCTACACCTTC. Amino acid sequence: CASSLDIGGFNYGYTF.

CDR3 protein: CASTGGNYQGQYV. The CDR3 nucleotides read TGTGCCAGCACAGGGGGGAATTACCAGGGGCAGTACGTC. The gene calls are TRBV28 and TRBJ2-7; D perhaps matches TRBD1 (7 bases). The CDR3 has 13 residues. Germline V gene lookup returns CDR1 MDHEN and CDR2 SYDVKM. Trimming took 7 bases from V and 9 from J, leaving 19 bases between them.

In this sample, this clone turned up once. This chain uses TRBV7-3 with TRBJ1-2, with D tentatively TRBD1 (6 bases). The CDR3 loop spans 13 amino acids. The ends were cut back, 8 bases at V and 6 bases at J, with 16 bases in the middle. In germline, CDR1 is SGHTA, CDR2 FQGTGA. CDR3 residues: CASSEGGLDGYTF. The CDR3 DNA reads TGTGCCAGCTCCGAGGGGGGTCTCGATGGCTACACCTTC.

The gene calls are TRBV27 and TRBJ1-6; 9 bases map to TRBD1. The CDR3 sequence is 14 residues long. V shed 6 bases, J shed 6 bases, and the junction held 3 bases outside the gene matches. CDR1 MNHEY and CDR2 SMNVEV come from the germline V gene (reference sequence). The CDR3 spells CASSRDRVNSPLHF. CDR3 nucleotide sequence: TGTGCCAGCAGCCGGGACAGGGTTAATTCACCCCTCCACTTT.

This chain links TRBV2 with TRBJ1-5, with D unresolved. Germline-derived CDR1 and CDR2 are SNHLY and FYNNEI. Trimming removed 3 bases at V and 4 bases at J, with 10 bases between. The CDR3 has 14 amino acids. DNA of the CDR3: TGTGCCAGCAGTGACCTCCGCCAAAATCAGCCCCAGCATTTT. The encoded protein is CASSDLRQNQPQHF.

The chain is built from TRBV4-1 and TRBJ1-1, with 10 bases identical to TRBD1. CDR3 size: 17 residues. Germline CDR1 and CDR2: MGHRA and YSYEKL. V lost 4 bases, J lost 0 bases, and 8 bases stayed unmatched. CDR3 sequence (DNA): TGCGCCAGCAGCCTACGAGAGACAGGGGGCTTGAACACTGAAGCTTTCTTT. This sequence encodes CASSLRETGGLNTEAFF.

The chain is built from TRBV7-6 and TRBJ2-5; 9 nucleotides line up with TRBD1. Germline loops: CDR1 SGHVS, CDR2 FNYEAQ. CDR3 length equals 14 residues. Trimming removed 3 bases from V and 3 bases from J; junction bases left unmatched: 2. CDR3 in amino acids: CASSLGTGKETQYF. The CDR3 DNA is TGTGCCAGCAGCTTGGGGACAGGGAAAGAGACCCAGTACTTC.